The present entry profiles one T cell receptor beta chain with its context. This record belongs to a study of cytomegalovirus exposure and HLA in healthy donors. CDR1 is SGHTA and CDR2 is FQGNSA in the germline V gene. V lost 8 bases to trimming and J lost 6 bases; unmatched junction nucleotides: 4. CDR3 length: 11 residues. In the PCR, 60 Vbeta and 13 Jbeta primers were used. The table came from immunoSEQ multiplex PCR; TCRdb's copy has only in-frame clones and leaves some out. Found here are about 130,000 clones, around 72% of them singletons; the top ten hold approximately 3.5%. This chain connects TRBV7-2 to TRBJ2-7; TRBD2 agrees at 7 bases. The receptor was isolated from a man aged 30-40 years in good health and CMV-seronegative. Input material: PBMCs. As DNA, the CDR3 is TGTGCCAGCGGGAGGGGCGGCGAGCAGTACTTC. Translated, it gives CASGRGGEQYF.